This TCR beta chain stems from a study of technical replicates of blood from a handful of donors. V was clipped by 5 bases and J by 2 bases; unmatched bases: 11. The CDR3 covers 17 residues. CDR1 SGHVS and CDR2 FNYEAQ come from the germline V gene. Assay: immunoSEQ multiplex PCR; the TCRdb copy retains only in-frame clones and omits some. The sample shows approximately 80,000 clones, nearly 98% of them seen only once. This sequence joins TRBV7-6 and TRBJ2-5, with 10 bases aligning to TRBD2. The receptor was derived from a human donor in good health. The sequenced sample was T cells isolated from PBMCs. CDR3 sequence: CASSPTGLALGQETQYF. The CDR3 DNA follows: TGTGCCAGCAGCCCAACGGGACTAGCGTTGGGACAAGAGACCCAGTACTTC.